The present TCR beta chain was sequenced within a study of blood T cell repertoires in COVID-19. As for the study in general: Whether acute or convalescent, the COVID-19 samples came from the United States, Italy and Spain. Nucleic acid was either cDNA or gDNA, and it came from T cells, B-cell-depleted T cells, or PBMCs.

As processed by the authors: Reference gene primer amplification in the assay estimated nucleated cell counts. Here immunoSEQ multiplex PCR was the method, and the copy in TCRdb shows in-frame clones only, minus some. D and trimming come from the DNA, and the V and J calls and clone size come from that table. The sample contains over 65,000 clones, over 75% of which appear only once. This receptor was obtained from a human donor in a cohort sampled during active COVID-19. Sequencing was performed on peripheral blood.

Here the CDR3 reads CASSPWGLAGAHNEQFF. CDR3 DNA: TGTGCCAGCAGCCCCTGGGGACTAGCGGGGGCCCACAATGAGCAGTTCTTC. The chain joins TRBV14 to TRBJ2-1; 14 positions agree with TRBD2. The junction had 7 bases not matched to a gene; V was cut back by 4 bases and J by 5 bases. Germline loops: CDR1 SGHDN, CDR2 FVKESK. This CDR3 contains 17 residues.